This T cell receptor beta chain was recorded in a study of naive and memory T cell subsets (dated by TCRdb to 2016 to 2017). With regard to the full study: An open-source, UMI-based TCR alpha and beta sequencing pipeline was applied to sorted naive and memory peripheral blood T cell subsets. The results of the functional CMV T cell responses matched the IgG serology results in every case. RNA was DNase-treated and reverse transcribed with TCR constant-region primers, mostly using SuperScript III. Broad study findings and their caveats: Clonotypes were defined as single alpha or beta chain sequences, not paired alpha/beta receptors. The repertoire findings for the naive and memory subsets could not be validated, as no ground truth was available. RNA-based TCR counts may be affected by expression changes linked to T cell activation and differentiation. Once error correction was done, more than 90% of naive TCR sequences showed up just once, which made the naive abundance distributions much steeper than those of the memory subsets. In both CD4 and CD8 cells, going from naive through CM, EM and EMRA, the Gini index went up while Shannon and inverse Simpson diversity went down. A power law was followed by TCR abundance, with an exponent that differed between naive and memory subsets but was consistent across the three individuals.

Counted from cysteine to phenylalanine, this CDR3 has 13 amino acids. Only CDR3 DNA is held: 39 bases, read in frame from base 1. The CDR1 and CDR2 encoded by the germline V gene (reference sequence) are LGHDT and YNNKEL. V is pared back by 3 bases and J by 7 bases, with 10 bases lying between the germline termini. Separate amplification of TCR alpha and beta chain libraries was performed from the second PCR step onward. To determine each donor's CMV status, fresh PBMCs were stimulated overnight with CMV viral lysate, and IFNgamma production from CD4+ T cells was then assessed. Using Miltenyi beads, CD4 T cells were first positively selected, and CD8 T cells were then positively selected from the CD4-negative fraction. After staining for CD3, CD4, CD8, CD45RA, CD27 and a live/dead dye, cells were sorted on a BD Aria II into four subsets based on CD45RA and CD27. Blood was obtained from three healthy volunteers, and the blood from each volunteer was fractionated into CD4 and CD8 T cells and subsequently into four differentiation subsets. Around 110 ml of peripheral blood was taken from each donor, and PBMC were separated by density-gradient centrifugation on Ficoll-Paque PLUS. After sorting, cells were lysed in RLT buffer, RNA was extracted using a Qiagen RNeasy kit, and the extracted RNA was stored at -80 degrees C.

This clonotype was seen a few times. This clone's antigen is unknown. It has no much larger one-base neighbor in the sample; base qualities were not kept. Library preparation employed UMI-ligation and nested PCR. The beta constant-region primer was an equimolar mix of two oligonucleotides covering both TRBC1 and TRBC2. Four rounds of PCR, combining the SP2 primer with nested alpha and beta constant-region primers, were used to amplify the ligated cDNA. A single-stranded oligonucleotide bearing the SP2 primer plus a 12-nucleotide UMI was ligated onto the 3' end of the cDNA by T4 RNA ligase 1. Incubation of the ligation reaction was carried out at 16 degrees C for roughly 18-24 hours. To avoid over-amplification, PCR2 was usually performed as a SYBR Green qPCR and halted once a predetermined threshold was reached. Agencourt AMPure XP magnetic beads were used for all purifications after the first. Library amounts were measured by Qubit and library quality was assessed on a TapeStation, where the main peak was expected at around 650 bp. Sequencing of the pooled libraries was done on an Illumina MiSeq using v2 2x251 paired-end kits, which typically yielded roughly 0.9-2.2 million reads per sample. Each sample was pooled at 4 to 5 nM, and about 5-8% PhiX was included to help cluster recognition. In the original analysis: FASTQ reads processed by Demultiplexor were assigned V and J genes by Decombinator through tag matching that tolerated a single base-pair mismatch. By using UMIs, Collapsinator corrected both sequencing errors and the frequency errors caused by PCR heterogeneity. TCRs were translated and CDR3s were extracted from the conserved cysteine to the FGXG phenylalanine by CDR3Translator, with non-productive sequences being flagged. Gini, Shannon entropy and inverse Simpson indices were calculated on repertoires that had been subsampled to equal numbers of UMI-defined TCRs. Within the linear range, a power law was fitted to clonotype abundance distributions using maximum likelihood. For one naive CD8 sample, the pipeline and MIGEC produced similar UMI counts, unique TCR numbers and clonal distributions. Repertoires were searched for 7,000 to 7,500 CMV-associated CDR3 sequences compiled from VDJdb and a published dataset. TCRdb reworked the public reads: Q25 trimming with fastp, MiXCR clone assembly, productive beta chains retained. Rows are combined by CDR3 protein, so each entry shows the most common genes and DNA. TCRdb, rather than the study authors, made the V and J calls. Across this sample there are 130,000 or so distinct CDR3 sequences, with about 36% seen only once. Less than 1% of the sample rests with the top ten.

The receptor was derived from a human donor in good health. The chain was built from TRBV3-1 and TRBJ1-5; confidence is insufficient to name the D gene. Sequencing was carried out using central memory CD4+ T cells from blood. Explained via the paper, the cell subset or site label denotes: central memory, CD45RA- CD27+. The DNA sequence reads TGTGCCAGCAGCCAGCAAAGGAGGCAGCCCCAGCATTTT. It encodes CASSQQRRQPQHF.